One sample yielded the 14 T cell receptor beta chains listed below, sequenced in a study of blood T cell repertoires in COVID-19. Here immunoSEQ multiplex PCR was the method, and the copy in TCRdb shows in-frame clones only, minus some. Altogether over 600,000 clones are present, around 90% being singletons, with the ten largest covering about 0.24%. Sequenced material: peripheral blood. The receptor source for this set is a woman younger than 35 with acute or convalescent COVID-19.

In DNA, the CDR3 is TGTGCCAGCAGCCCCATCCGCGGGGGGGCCCGGGGGACCTACGAGCAGTACTTC. This gives the protein CASSPIRGGARGTYEQYF. V is TRBV11-2 and J is TRBJ2-7; TRBD2 matches at 9 bases. The V gene's germline CDR1 is SGHAT and CDR2 FQNNGV. V lost 5 bases, J lost 2 bases, and 16 bases stayed unmatched. The CDR3 covers 18 residues.

This chain joins TRBV24-1 and TRBJ2-7; tentatively, D is TRBD2 (6 bases). V lost 2 bases and J lost 7, with 11 bases in between. Per germline, CDR1 KGHDR and CDR2 SFDVKD. The CDR3 is 13 residues long. CDR3 loop: CATSDWNREEQYF. For the CDR3, the DNA is TGTGCCACCAGTGATTGGAACCGGGAGGAGCAGTACTTC.

The genes are TRBV4-3 and TRBJ2-3; TRBD1 is a possible D gene (7 bases). CDR3 size: 17 residues. From germline, CDR1 is LGHNA and CDR2 YSLEER. Trimming removed 2 bases from V and 1 base from J, with 16 bases in between. The CDR3 here is CASSQRWGDRRTDTQYF. In nucleotides, the CDR3 is TGCGCCAGCAGCCAAAGGTGGGGGGACAGACGCACAGATACGCAGTATTTT.

As concerns this clone: This sample also contains other DNA sequences that code for the same CDR3. The chain has TRBV4-3 and TRBJ2-7, with D tentatively TRBD1 (5 bases). This CDR3 contains 13 residues. Germline V gene lookup returns CDR1 LGHNA and CDR2 YSLEER. The V gene lost 0 bases and the J gene lost 4 bases, with 7 bases spanning the gap. The CDR3 is CASSQDREYEQYF. Here the CDR3 DNA reads TGCGCCAGCAGCCAAGACAGGGAATACGAGCAGTACTTC.

This clone was detected only a few times. The CDR3 sequence is CASSQWDDRSSGANVLTF. The CDR3 bases are TGTGCCAGCAGCCAATGGGATGACAGGAGCTCTGGGGCCAACGTCCTGACTTTC. The V and J genes are TRBV4-2 and TRBJ2-6; TRBD1 is a possible D gene (6 bases). The CDR3 covers 18 residues. CDR1 is LGHNA, CDR2 YNFKEQ, per germline. V dropped 2 bases and J dropped 0 bases, with 14 bases sitting between them.

The J gene is TRBJ2-7, the V gene TRBV19, with D possibly being TRBD2 (6 bases). Germline V gene lookup returns CDR1 LNHDA and CDR2 SQIVND (reference sequence). The V gene lost 3 bases and the J gene lost 2 bases, with 11 bases spanning the gap. This CDR3 comprises 14 residues. The CDR3 reads CASSIGGVAYEQYF. The CDR3 nucleotides read TGTGCCAGTAGTATCGGAGGGGTAGCCTACGAGCAGTACTTC.

V and J are TRBV29-1 and TRBJ2-7; D might be TRBD1 (5 bases). V dropped 1 base and J dropped 2 bases, with 21 bases sitting between them. This CDR3 spans 17 amino acids. From germline, CDR1 is SQVTM and CDR2 ANQGSEA. CDR3 DNA: TGCAGCGTTGAAGGGGTAACGGACACCAACTACCCCTACGAGCAGTACTTC. Translated: CSVEGVTDTNYPYEQYF.

The rearrangement links TRBV27 to TRBJ2-2; a possible D gene is TRBD2 (5 bases). CDR1 and CDR2 (germline): MNHEY, SMNVEV (reference sequence). V gave up 3 bases and J gave up 6 bases, with 11 bases separating them. This CDR3 is 14 amino acids long. CDR3 sequence reads: CASSFLRGSGELFF. The CDR3 bases are TGTGCCAGCAGTTTTTTGCGAGGGTCCGGGGAGCTGTTTTTT.

This clone was counted between two and nine times. The chain recombines TRBV19 with TRBJ1-5; 8 bases agree with TRBD1. Germline V CDR1 and CDR2: LNHDA, SQIVND (reference sequence). V gave up 5 bases and J gave up 7 bases; unmatched junction bases: 13. The CDR3 runs 16 residues. The DNA for the CDR3 is TGTGCCAGTAGTCCTTCCCGGGACAGGAGGTGGCAGCCCCAGCATTTT. It codes for CASSPSRDRRWQPQHF.

The chain is built from TRBV4-3 and TRBJ1-2; a possible D gene is TRBD1 (5 bases). CDR1 and CDR2 (germline): LGHNA, YSLEER. This CDR3 contains 15 residues. Trimming stripped 0 bases from V and 0 bases from J, with 8 bases between. The DNA for the CDR3 is TGCGCCAGCAGCCAAGACTACAGGCCTAACTATGGCTACACCTTC. It specifies CASSQDYRPNYGYTF.

The gene calls are TRBV27 and TRBJ2-5, with 8 bases identical to TRBD1. The J call may be mistaken, given a closer DNA end match to TRBJ2-7. Germline CDR1 reads MNHEY; CDR2 reads SMNVEV (reference sequence). CDR3 length: 15 residues. The CDR3 protein is CASSLGQGFAYEQYF. CDR3 coding DNA: TGTGCCAGCAGTTTAGGACAGGGATTCGCCTACGAGCAGTACTTC.

The chain links TRBV29-1 to TRBJ2-5; no firm D call. This CDR3 has 13 residues. The germline V gene has CDR1 SQVTM and CDR2 ANQGSEA. CDR3 nucleotide sequence: TGCAGTGGTTCGAGGCGGCTACAAGAGACCCAGTACTTC. It codes for CSGSRRLQETQYF.

V gene TRBV18 combines with J gene TRBJ2-7; D is possibly TRBD2 (5 bases). The CDR3 totals 12 residues. V shed 3 bases and J shed 2 bases, with 5 bases lying between them. From germline, CDR1 is KGHSH and CDR2 LQKENI. The CDR3, as DNA: TGTGCCAGCTCACCCGGGGCCTACGAGCAGTACTTC. This codes for CASSPGAYEQYF.

This clone was detected once. The V call is TRBV6-2 or TRBV6-3, the J call TRBJ2-3; 9 nucleotides align to TRBD2. After removal of 2 bases from V and 0 bases from J, the junction contained 9 bases not matched to a gene. This CDR3 contains 18 residues. CDR1 and CDR2 (germline): MNHEY, SVGEGT. In DNA form, the CDR3 reads TGTGCCAGCAGTTACATTTCCGGACTAGCGCGAAGCACAGATACGCAGTATTTT. Protein sequence: CASSYISGLARSTDTQYF.